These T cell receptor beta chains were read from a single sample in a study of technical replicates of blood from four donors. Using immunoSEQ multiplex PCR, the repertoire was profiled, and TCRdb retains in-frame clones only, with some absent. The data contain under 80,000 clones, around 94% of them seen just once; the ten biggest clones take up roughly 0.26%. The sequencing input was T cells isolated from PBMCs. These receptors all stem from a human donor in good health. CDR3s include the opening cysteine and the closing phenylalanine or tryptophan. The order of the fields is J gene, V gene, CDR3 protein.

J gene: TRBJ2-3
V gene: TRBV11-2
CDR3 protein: CASRPTMGGRSTDTQYF

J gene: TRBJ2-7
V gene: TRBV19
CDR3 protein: CASSIYPGERGYEQYF

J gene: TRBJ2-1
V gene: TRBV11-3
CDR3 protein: CASSFKGGDQFF

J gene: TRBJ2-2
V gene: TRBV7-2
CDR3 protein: CASSLGGAGELFF

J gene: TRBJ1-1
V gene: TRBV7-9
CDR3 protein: CASSLRQIEAFF

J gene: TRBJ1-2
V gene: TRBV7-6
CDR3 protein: CASSAKTGDYGYTF

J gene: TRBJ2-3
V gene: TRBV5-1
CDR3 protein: CASSALDSPGLAGVGTDTQYF

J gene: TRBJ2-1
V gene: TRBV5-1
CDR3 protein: CASSLTLGRAGDEQFF

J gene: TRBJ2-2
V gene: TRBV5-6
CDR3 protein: CASSQGLARPNTGELFF

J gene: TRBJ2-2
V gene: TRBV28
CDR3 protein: CASSSSLAGGVGELFF

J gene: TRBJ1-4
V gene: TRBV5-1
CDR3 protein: CASSGDRGGEKLFF

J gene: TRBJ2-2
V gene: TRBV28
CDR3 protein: CASSLDRTTGELFF

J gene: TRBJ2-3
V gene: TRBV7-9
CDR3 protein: CASSQPRRGATDTQYF

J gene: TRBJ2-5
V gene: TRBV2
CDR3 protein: CASSVSQAWETQYF

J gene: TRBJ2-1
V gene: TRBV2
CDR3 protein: CATSTSGGAGEQFF

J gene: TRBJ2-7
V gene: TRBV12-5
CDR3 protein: CASVIGGSEQYF

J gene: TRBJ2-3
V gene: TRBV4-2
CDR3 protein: CASSQGQGDPTDTQYF

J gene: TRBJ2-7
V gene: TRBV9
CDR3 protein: CASSFGLANYEQYF

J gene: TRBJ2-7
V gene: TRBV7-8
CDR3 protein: CASSLAAGTSAISSYEQYF

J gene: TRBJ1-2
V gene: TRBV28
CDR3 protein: CASSLGQGVGGYTF

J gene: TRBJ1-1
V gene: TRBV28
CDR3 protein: CASSHAIPNTEAFF

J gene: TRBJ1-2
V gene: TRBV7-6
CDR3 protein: CASSLVKGANYGYTF

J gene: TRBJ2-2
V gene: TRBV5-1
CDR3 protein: CASSFPAGGRNTGELFF

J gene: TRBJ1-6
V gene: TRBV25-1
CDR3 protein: CASSGSAGLNSPLHF

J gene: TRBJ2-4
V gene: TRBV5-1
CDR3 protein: CASSPPQVSQNIQYF

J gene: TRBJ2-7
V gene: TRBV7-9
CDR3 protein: CASTPTSSYEQYF